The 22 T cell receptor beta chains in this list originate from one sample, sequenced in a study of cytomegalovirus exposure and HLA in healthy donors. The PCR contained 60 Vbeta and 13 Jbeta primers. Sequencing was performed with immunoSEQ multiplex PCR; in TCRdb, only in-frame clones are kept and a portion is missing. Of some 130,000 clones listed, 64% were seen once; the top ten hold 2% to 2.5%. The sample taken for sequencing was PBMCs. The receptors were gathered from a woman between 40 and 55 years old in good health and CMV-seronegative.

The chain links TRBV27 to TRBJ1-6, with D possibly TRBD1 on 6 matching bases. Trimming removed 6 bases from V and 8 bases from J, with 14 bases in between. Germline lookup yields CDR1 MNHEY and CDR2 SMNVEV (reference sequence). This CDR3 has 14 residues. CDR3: CASSPRPGDSPLHF. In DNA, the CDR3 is TGTGCCAGCAGCCCGCGCCCAGGGGATTCACCCCTCCACTTT.

The CDR3 nucleotides are TGTGCCAGCAGCTTGGTGGCTAGCGGGAGCTCCTACGAGCAGTACTTC. Amino acid sequence: CASSLVASGSSYEQYF. The V and J genes are TRBV7-3 and TRBJ2-7, with 10 bases fitting TRBD2. Germline V gene lookup returns CDR1 SGHTA and CDR2 FQGTGA. The length of the CDR3 is 16 residues. V shed 3 bases and J 0 bases; nucleotides not matched to a gene: 5.

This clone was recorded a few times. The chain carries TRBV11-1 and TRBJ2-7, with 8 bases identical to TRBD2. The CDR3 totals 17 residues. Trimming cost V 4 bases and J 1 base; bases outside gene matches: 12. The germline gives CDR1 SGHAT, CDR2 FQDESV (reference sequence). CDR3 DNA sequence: TGTGCCAGCAGCTCCTCCCCGGGGGGGGGTCTATCCTACGAGCAGTACTTC. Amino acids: CASSSSPGGGLSYEQYF.

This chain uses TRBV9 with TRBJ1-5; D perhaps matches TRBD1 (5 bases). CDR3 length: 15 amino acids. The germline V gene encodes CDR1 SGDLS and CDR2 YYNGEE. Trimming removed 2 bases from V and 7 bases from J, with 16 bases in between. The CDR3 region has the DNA TGTGCCAGCAGCGTGTCGACGGGCTCAGGGCAGCCCCAGCATTTT. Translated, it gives CASSVSTGSGQPQHF.

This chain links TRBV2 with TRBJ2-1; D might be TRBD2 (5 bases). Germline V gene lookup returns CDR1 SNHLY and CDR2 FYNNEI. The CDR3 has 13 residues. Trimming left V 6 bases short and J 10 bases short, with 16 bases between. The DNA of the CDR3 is TGTGCCAGCAGGTCATTAATGAGGGAAGAGCAGTTCTTC. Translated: CASRSLMREEQFF. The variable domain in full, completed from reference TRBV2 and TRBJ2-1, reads EPEVTQTPSHQVTQMGQEVILRCVPISNHLYFYWYRQILGQKVEFLVSFYNNEISEKSEIFDDQFSVERPDGSNFTLKIRSTKLEDSAMYFCASRSLMREEQFFGPGTRLTVL.

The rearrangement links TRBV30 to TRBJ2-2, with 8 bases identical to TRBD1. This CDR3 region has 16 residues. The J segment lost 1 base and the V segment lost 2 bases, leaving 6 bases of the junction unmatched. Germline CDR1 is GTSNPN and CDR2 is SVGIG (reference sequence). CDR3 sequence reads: CAWSRYRGLNTGELFF. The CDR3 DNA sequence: TGTGCCTGGAGTAGGTACAGGGGGTTGAACACCGGGGAGCTGTTTTTT.

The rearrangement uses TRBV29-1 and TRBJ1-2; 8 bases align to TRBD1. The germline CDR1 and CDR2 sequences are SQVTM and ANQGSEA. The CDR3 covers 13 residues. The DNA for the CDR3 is TGCAGTACCTTGGACAGGGACAACTATGGCTACACCTTC. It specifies CSTLDRDNYGYTF.

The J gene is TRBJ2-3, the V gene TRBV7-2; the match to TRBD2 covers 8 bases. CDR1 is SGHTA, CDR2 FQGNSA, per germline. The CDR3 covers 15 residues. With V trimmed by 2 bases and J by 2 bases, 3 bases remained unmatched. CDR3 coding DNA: TGTGCCAGCAGCTTAATCGGGGGGGTCACAGATACGCAGTATTTT. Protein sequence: CASSLIGGVTDTQYF.

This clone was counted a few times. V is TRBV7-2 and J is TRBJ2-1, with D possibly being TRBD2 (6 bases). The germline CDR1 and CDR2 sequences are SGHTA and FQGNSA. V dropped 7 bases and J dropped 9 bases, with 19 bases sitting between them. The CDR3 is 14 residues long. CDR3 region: CASIPRGTSSEQFF. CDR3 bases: TGTGCCAGCATTCCACGGGGGACCTCATCTGAGCAGTTCTTC.

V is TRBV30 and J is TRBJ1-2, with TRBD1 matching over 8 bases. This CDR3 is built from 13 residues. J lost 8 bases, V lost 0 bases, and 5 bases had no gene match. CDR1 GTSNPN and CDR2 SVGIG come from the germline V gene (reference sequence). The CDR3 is CAWSVTGEAGYTF. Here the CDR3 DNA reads TGTGCCTGGAGTGTGACAGGGGAGGCGGGCTACACCTTC.

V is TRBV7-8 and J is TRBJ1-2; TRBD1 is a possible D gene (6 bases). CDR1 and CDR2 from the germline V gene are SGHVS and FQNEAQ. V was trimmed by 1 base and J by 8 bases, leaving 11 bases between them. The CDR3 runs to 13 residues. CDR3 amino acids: CASSLGTRGGYTF. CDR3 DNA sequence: TGTGCCAGCAGCTTAGGGACCAGGGGCGGCTACACCTTC.

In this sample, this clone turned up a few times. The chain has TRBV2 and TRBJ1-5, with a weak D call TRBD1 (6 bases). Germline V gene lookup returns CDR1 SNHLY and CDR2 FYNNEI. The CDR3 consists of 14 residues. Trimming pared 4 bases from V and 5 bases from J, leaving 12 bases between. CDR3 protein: CASSGGQGYQPQHF. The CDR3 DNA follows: TGTGCCAGCAGTGGAGGGCAGGGGTATCAGCCCCAGCATTTT.

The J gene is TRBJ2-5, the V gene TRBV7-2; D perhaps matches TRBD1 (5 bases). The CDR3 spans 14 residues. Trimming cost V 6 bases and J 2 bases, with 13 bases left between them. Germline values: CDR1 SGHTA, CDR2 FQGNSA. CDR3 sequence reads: CASSQRTLQETQYF. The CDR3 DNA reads TGTGCCAGCAGTCAGAGGACATTGCAAGAGACCCAGTACTTC.

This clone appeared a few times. The CDR3 region has the DNA TGTGCCAGCAGTGAAAAGTGGACGGCGGGAGGCGAGCAGTACTTC. Its translation is CASSEKWTAGGEQYF. This chain joins TRBV2 and TRBJ2-7, with TRBD2 matching over 8 bases. V trimming: 2 bases; J trimming: 6 bases; junction bases outside the gene matches: 9. The CDR3 loop spans 15 amino acids. The V gene's germline CDR1 is SNHLY and CDR2 FYNNEI.

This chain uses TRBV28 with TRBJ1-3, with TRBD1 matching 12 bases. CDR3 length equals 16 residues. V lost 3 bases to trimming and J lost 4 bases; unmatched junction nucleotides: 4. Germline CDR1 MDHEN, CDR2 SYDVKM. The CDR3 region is CASSFGDRGLGNTIYF. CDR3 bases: TGTGCCAGCAGTTTTGGGGACAGGGGGCTAGGAAACACCATATATTTT.

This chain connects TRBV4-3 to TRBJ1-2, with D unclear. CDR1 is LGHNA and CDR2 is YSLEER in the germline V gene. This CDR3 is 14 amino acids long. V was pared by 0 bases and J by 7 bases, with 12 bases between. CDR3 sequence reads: CASSQDLGDFGYTF. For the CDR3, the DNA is TGCGCCAGCAGCCAAGATTTAGGAGACTTTGGCTACACCTTC.

This CDR3 reads CASSIDRGGGAQHF. The CDR3 DNA reads TGTGCCAGTAGTATCGACAGGGGAGGTGGGGCCCAGCATTTT. The chain joins TRBV19 to TRBJ1-5, with 8 positions matching TRBD1. V shed 3 bases and J 11 bases; nucleotides not matched to a gene: 9. Germline values: CDR1 LNHDA, CDR2 SQIVND (reference sequence). This CDR3 contains 14 residues. Variable domain in full (rest from reference TRBV19 and TRBJ1-5): DGGITQSPKYLFRKEGQNVTLSCEQNLNHDAMYWYRQDPGQGLRLIYYSQIVNDFQKGDIAEGYSVSREKKESFPLTVTSAQKNPTAFYLCASSIDRGGGAQHFGDGTRLSIL.

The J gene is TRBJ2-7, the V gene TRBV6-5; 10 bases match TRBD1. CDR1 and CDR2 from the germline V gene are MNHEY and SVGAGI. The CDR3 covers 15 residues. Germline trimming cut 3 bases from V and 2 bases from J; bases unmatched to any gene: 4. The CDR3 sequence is CASSYKGQGTYEQYF. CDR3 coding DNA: TGTGCCAGCAGTTATAAGGGACAGGGGACCTACGAGCAGTACTTC.

The CDR3 coding sequence is TGCGCCAGCAGCTTGGAGGGACTCTCGAACACTGAAGCTTTCTTT. Translation: CASSLEGLSNTEAFF. This chain joins TRBV5-1 and TRBJ1-1; tentatively, D is TRBD1 (5 bases). The CDR3 is 15 amino acids. V lost 0 bases and J lost 1, with 10 bases in between. Germline V gene data show CDR1 as SGHRS and CDR2 as YFSETQ.

CDR3 DNA: TGTGCCAGCAGCGTTGGGACACCACCGGGGACTGGAAACACCATATATTTT. Amino acid sequence: CASSVGTPPGTGNTIYF. The rearrangement links TRBV9 to TRBJ1-3; D is perhaps TRBD1 (6 bases). The V end was cut by 2 bases, the J end by 2 bases, with 17 bases between. Germline V gene data show CDR1 as SGDLS and CDR2 as YYNGEE. The CDR3 has 17 residues.

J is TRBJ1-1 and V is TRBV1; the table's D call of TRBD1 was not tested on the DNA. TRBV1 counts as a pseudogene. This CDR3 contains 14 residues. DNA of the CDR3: TGCACCAGCAGCCAAATAACAGGGAACACTGAAGCTTTCTTT. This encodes CTSSQITGNTEAFF.

CDR3 in DNA: TGTGCCAGTAGTATAGATTCGAGGGGGAAGACCCAGTACTTC. Amino acids: CASSIDSRGKTQYF. This sequence joins TRBV19 and TRBJ2-5; TRBD1 might be the D (6 bases). Trimming removed 0 bases from V and 6 bases from J, with 11 bases in between. The germline V gene encodes CDR1 LNHDA and CDR2 SQIVND (reference sequence). The CDR3 length is 14 residues.